Listed below are T cell receptor beta chains from one sample, sequenced in a study of T-cell memory formation after mild COVID-19. A single record per CDR3 protein comes from TCRdb applying MiXCR to the 5' RACE reads. The sample comprises around 320,000 distinct CDR3 sequences, just under 20% of which are singletons, and around 21% rests with the top ten. Material: PBMCs or a T cell subset sorted from them (not recorded which). Receptor source: a young man who had mild COVID-19 (a few samples of this study predate the infection). Cell type and time point are not known. CDR3s include the opening cysteine and the closing phenylalanine or tryptophan. The D gene is left open where the match is weak. Not all rows give a size; the values are once, few, many and, for expanded clones, a class.

J: TRBJ2-3
D: NA
size: few
V: TRBV7-9
CDR3: CASSPRWGTDTQYF
DNA: TGTGCCAGCAGCCCCAGATGGGGTACAGATACGCAGTATTTT

J: TRBJ2-1
D: TRBD1
size: few
V: TRBV7-6
CDR3: CASSLGTGIYNEQFF
DNA: TGTGCCAGCAGCTTAGGGACAGGGATCTACAATGAGCAGTTCTTC

J: TRBJ2-1
D: TRBD1
size: few
V: TRBV24-1
CDR3: CATSVAGQAYNEQFF
DNA: TGTGCCACCAGTGTGGCCGGACAGGCCTACAATGAGCAGTTCTTC

J: TRBJ1-6
D: NA
size: few
V: TRBV6-5
CDR3: CASSRKQGPNSPLHF
DNA: TGTGCCAGCAGCAGAAAGCAGGGTCCCAATTCACCCCTCCACTTT

J: TRBJ1-4
D: NA
size: NA
V: TRBV11-2
CDR3: CASSSRSSNEKLFF
DNA: TGTGCCAGCAGCTCCCGGTCCAGTAATGAAAAACTGTTTTTT

J: TRBJ2-1
D: TRBD2
size: few
V: TRBV7-2
CDR3: CASAGGSYNEQFF
DNA: TGTGCCAGCGCTGGCGGGAGCTACAATGAGCAGTTCTTC

J: TRBJ2-3
D: TRBD2
size: NA
V: TRBV28
CDR3: CASSFSLAASTDTQYF
DNA: TGTGCCAGCAGTTTTTCCCTAGCGGCTAGCACAGATACGCAGTATTTT

J: TRBJ1-1
D: NA
size: few
V: TRBV20-1
CDR3: CSAGGGNSNTEAFF
DNA: TGCAGTGCTGGGGGAGGCAACTCGAACACTGAAGCTTTCTTT

J: TRBJ1-2
D: TRBD1
size: few
V: TRBV6-5
CDR3: CASSYPGGNGYTF
DNA: TGTGCCAGCAGTTACCCAGGGGGCAATGGCTACACCTTC

J: TRBJ2-5
D: NA
size: few
V: TRBV4-3
CDR3: CASSQGQTDRQYF
DNA: TGCGCCAGCAGCCAGGGACAAACCGATCGCCAGTACTTC

J: TRBJ2-3
D: NA
size: few
V: TRBV20-1
CDR3: CSARGTDTQYF
DNA: TGCAGTGCTCGGGGTACAGATACGCAGTATTTT

J: TRBJ1-5
D: NA
size: NA
V: TRBV12-3/TRBV12-4
CDR3: CASKGGGGQPQHF
DNA: TGTGCCAGCAAAGGGGGGGGCGGGCAGCCCCAGCATTTT

J: TRBJ2-3
D: TRBD2
size: few
V: TRBV20-1
CDR3: CSARPLAGGTDTQYF
DNA: TGCAGTGCTCGACCCCTTGCGGGGGGGACAGATACGCAGTATTTT

J: TRBJ1-1
D: NA
size: few
V: TRBV5-4
CDR3: CASSSDTRGTEAFF
DNA: TGTGCCAGCAGCTCGGACACCCGGGGGACTGAAGCTTTCTTT

J: TRBJ2-3
D: NA
size: once
V: TRBV2
CDR3: CASRSPLGTDTQYF
DNA: TGTGCCAGCAGATCCCCCTTAGGCACAGATACGCAGTATTTT

J: TRBJ2-2
D: NA
size: NA
V: TRBV28
CDR3: CASSLSWGTNTGELFF
DNA: TGTGCCAGCAGTTTATCGTGGGGTACGAACACCGGGGAGCTGTTTTTT

J: TRBJ1-2
D: TRBD1
size: few
V: TRBV5-1
CDR3: CASSLGDRADGYTF
DNA: TGCGCCAGCAGCTTGGGGGACAGGGCGGACGGCTACACCTTC

J: TRBJ1-1
D: NA
size: few
V: TRBV10-3
CDR3: CAIKGVNTEAFF
DNA: TGTGCCATCAAAGGGGTGAACACTGAAGCTTTCTTT

J: TRBJ1-1
D: NA
size: few
V: TRBV12-3/TRBV12-4
CDR3: CASSLGIEAFF
DNA: TGTGCCAGCAGTTTGGGTATTGAAGCTTTCTTT

J: TRBJ1-3
D: NA
size: few
V: TRBV20-1
CDR3: CSVPGSGNTIYF
DNA: TGCAGTGTGCCGGGCTCTGGAAACACCATATATTTT

J: TRBJ2-5
D: TRBD2
size: few
V: TRBV7-2
CDR3: CASSSLRTSGQETQYF
DNA: TGTGCCAGCAGCTCCCTTCGGACTAGCGGGCAAGAGACCCAGTACTTC

J: TRBJ2-2
D: NA
size: few
V: TRBV2
CDR3: CASSEGYVELFF
DNA: TGTGCCAGCAGTGAAGGATACGTGGAGCTGTTTTTT

J: TRBJ1-1
D: TRBD1
size: few
V: TRBV6-5
CDR3: CASSYLNPGQVMNTEAFF
DNA: TGTGCCAGCAGTTACCTAAACCCTGGACAGGTTATGAACACTGAAGCTTTCTTT

J: TRBJ1-1
D: NA
size: many
V: TRBV6-5
CDR3: CASSYSGTTTTEAFF
DNA: TGTGCCAGCAGTTACTCGGGGACAACGACCACTGAAGCTTTCTTT

J: TRBJ2-3
D: NA
size: NA
V: TRBV5-1
CDR3: CASSYLGPDTQYF
DNA: TGCGCCAGCAGCTACCTCGGACCAGATACGCAGTATTTT

J: TRBJ1-1
D: NA
size: few
V: TRBV5-1
CDR3: CASSFVGPTEAFF
DNA: TGCGCCAGCAGCTTTGTAGGGCCCACTGAAGCTTTCTTT

J: TRBJ2-1
D: TRBD2
size: few
V: TRBV5-1
CDR3: CASSLGDLAGYNEQFF
DNA: TGCGCCAGCAGCTTGGGAGACCTAGCGGGGTACAATGAGCAGTTCTTC

J: TRBJ1-1
D: NA
size: NA
V: TRBV7-9
CDR3: CASSHNRVNTEAFF
DNA: TGTGCCAGCAGCCACAACAGGGTTAACACTGAAGCTTTCTTT

J: TRBJ2-5
D: TRBD2
size: few
V: TRBV7-9
CDR3: CASGSWRGGDPETQYF
DNA: TGTGCCAGCGGGAGCTGGCGCGGGGGAGACCCAGAGACCCAGTACTTC

J: TRBJ2-2
D: NA
size: many
V: TRBV7-2
CDR3: CASSLVGGPSVTAFF
DNA: TGTGCCAGCAGCTTAGTGGGCGGACCGTCCGTGACTGCGTTTTTT

J: TRBJ1-6
D: TRBD1
size: NA
V: TRBV5-1
CDR3: CASRRLQGTKSPLHF
DNA: TGCGCCAGCAGACGTTTACAGGGGACAAAGTCACCCCTCCACTTT

J: TRBJ2-5
D: TRBD2
size: NA
V: TRBV20-1
CDR3: CSAREGTSYETQYF
DNA: TGCAGTGCTAGAGAAGGGACTAGTTATGAGACCCAGTACTTC

J: TRBJ1-5
D: TRBD1
size: few
V: TRBV12-3/TRBV12-4
CDR3: CASRGGTGGLTSNQPQHF
DNA: TGTGCCAGCAGAGGAGGGACAGGCGGTCTGACTAGCAATCAGCCCCAGCATTTT

J: TRBJ1-1
D: NA
size: NA
V: TRBV7-9
CDR3: CASSPSYASRNTEAFF
DNA: TGTGCCAGCAGCCCATCATATGCCAGTAGGAACACTGAAGCTTTCTTT

J: TRBJ2-3
D: NA
size: many
V: TRBV28
CDR3: CASSWTVESTDTQYF
DNA: TGTGCCAGCAGTTGGACAGTAGAAAGCACAGATACGCAGTATTTT

J: TRBJ1-6
D: NA
size: NA
V: TRBV7-2
CDR3: CASSFEGWVIRNSPLHF
DNA: TGTGCCAGCAGCTTCGAAGGATGGGTGATTAGGAATTCACCCCTCCACTTT

J: TRBJ1-2
D: NA
size: few
V: TRBV6-2/TRBV6-3
CDR3: CASSYGSRGNYGYTF
DNA: TGTGCCAGCAGTTACGGGAGCAGGGGCAACTATGGCTACACCTTC

J: TRBJ2-6
D: NA
size: few
V: TRBV5-1
CDR3: CASSLEDPVANVLTF
DNA: TGCGCCAGCAGCTTGGAGGACCCGGTTGCCAACGTCCTGACTTTC

J: TRBJ2-1
D: TRBD1
size: NA
V: TRBV5-1
CDR3: CASSLGQGAFNEQFF
DNA: TGCGCCAGCAGCTTAGGACAGGGGGCGTTCAATGAGCAGTTCTTC

J: TRBJ2-5
D: NA
size: NA
V: TRBV27
CDR3: CASSSLPVGAWQETQYF
DNA: TGTGCCAGCAGTTCCCTCCCCGTTGGGGCATGGCAAGAGACCCAGTACTTC

J: TRBJ1-4
D: NA
size: few
V: TRBV4-1
CDR3: CASSRATANEKLFF
DNA: TGCGCCAGCAGTCGAGCGACGGCTAATGAAAAACTGTTTTTT

J: TRBJ2-1
D: TRBD2
size: NA
V: TRBV12-3/TRBV12-4
CDR3: CASSLTGLAGYEQFF
DNA: TGTGCCAGCAGCTTAACGGGACTAGCGGGGTATGAGCAGTTCTTC

J: TRBJ2-3
D: NA
size: NA
V: TRBV28
CDR3: CASSFGQFSTDTQYF
DNA: TGTGCCAGCAGTTTCGGGCAGTTTAGCACAGATACGCAGTATTTT

J: TRBJ1-4
D: NA
size: NA
V: TRBV5-1
CDR3: CASSLGKGWINEKLFF
DNA: TGCGCCAGCAGCTTGGGGAAGGGTTGGATTAATGAAAAACTGTTTTTT

J: TRBJ2-5
D: NA
size: NA
V: TRBV7-9
CDR3: CAPSGPRETQYF
DNA: TGTGCCCCCTCCGGCCCAAGAGAGACCCAGTACTTC